Below are 20 T cell receptor beta chains sequenced from a single sample in a study of graft-versus-host responses after intestinal transplantation. Profiling relied on immunoSEQ multiplex PCR, and the TCRdb table lists in-frame clones only, not all of them. The table lists roughly 120,000 clones, just over 90% of them singletons. No antigen has been assigned to these receptors. The sample consisted of unstimulated CD4+ T cells sorted from spleen or lymph node cells, taken before intestinal transplant. The receptors come from a human donor who received an intestinal transplant.

V gene TRBV19 combines with J gene TRBJ2-3; the match to TRBD1 covers 8 bases. The CDR3 is made up of 13 amino acids. Germline CDR1 reads LNHDA; CDR2 reads SQIVND (reference sequence). The V and J ends lost 6 bases and 1 base, in that order; junction bases with no gene match: 0. DNA of the CDR3: TGTGCCAGTAGGGACAGGGGCACAGATACGCAGTATTTT. Its protein product is CASRDRGTDTQYF. The full variable domain, rest sourced from reference TRBV19 and TRBJ2-3, is DGGITQSPKYLFRKEGQNVTLSCEQNLNHDAMYWYRQDPGQGLRLIYYSQIVNDFQKGDIAEGYSVSREKKESFPLTVTSAQKNPTAFYLCASRDRGTDTQYFGPGTRLTVL.

This sequence joins TRBV27 and TRBJ2-7; possible D gene TRBD2, 7 bases. Trimming removed 7 bases at V and 3 bases at J, with 16 bases between. From germline, CDR1 is MNHEY and CDR2 SMNVEV (reference sequence). There are 14 residues in the CDR3. The CDR3 spells CASTGRGGGYEQYF. The CDR3 coding sequence is TGTGCCAGCACCGGAAGAGGGGGGGGCTACGAGCAGTACTTC.

This chain joins TRBV2 and TRBJ1-2, with TRBD1 as a possible D gene (5 bases). The CDR3 extends over 16 amino acids. In germline, CDR1 is SNHLY, CDR2 FYNNEI. Trimming left V 1 base short and J 0 bases short, with 12 bases between. The CDR3 bases are TGTGCCAGCAGTGAAGATAAGGGGAGGGCTAACTATGGCTACACCTTC. Protein: CASSEDKGRANYGYTF.

The sample holds one count of this clone. The gene calls are TRBV5-1 and TRBJ2-2; TRBD1 agrees at 8 bases. The CDR3 consists of 16 residues. Looked up from germline, CDR1 is SGHRS and CDR2 is YFSETQ. Germline trimming cut 4 bases from V and 3 bases from J; bases unmatched to any gene: 8. The CDR3 nucleotides are TGCGCCAGCAGCCCACGGACAGGGCGGGACACCGGGGAGCTGTTTTTT. This encodes CASSPRTGRDTGELFF.

The chain carries TRBV28 and TRBJ1-3, with 9 bases that match TRBD1. With V trimmed by 4 bases and J by 6 bases, 7 bases remained unmatched. Germline V gene sequence: CDR1 MDHEN, CDR2 SYDVKM. The CDR3 is made up of 15 amino acids. CDR3 in DNA: TGTGCCAGCAGTTCCGGGACAGGGTTGGAAAACACCATATATTTT. It encodes CASSSGTGLENTIYF.

The chain uses TRBV5-6 and TRBJ1-1; 8 positions match TRBD1. Germline-derived CDR1 and CDR2 are SGHDT and YYEEEE. The ends lost 3 bases at V and 3 bases at J; junction bases unmatched: 10. The CDR3 is made up of 16 amino acids. The CDR3, as DNA: TGTGCCAGCAGCTCTTACAGGGGGAAGGGTGACACTGAAGCTTTCTTT. Residues: CASSSYRGKGDTEAFF. Using reference TRBV5-6 and TRBJ1-1 for the parts outside the CDR3, the full variable domain is DAGVTQSPTHLIKTRGQQVTLRCSPKSGHDTVSWYQQALGQGPQFIFQYYEEEERQRGNFPDRFSGHQFPNYSSELNVNALLLGDSALYLCASSSYRGKGDTEAFFGQGTRLTVV.

CDR3 in amino acids: CASSWGTSETEQYF. The DNA for the CDR3 is TGCGCCAGCAGCTGGGGGACTAGTGAGACCGAGCAGTACTTC. The gene calls are TRBV5-1 and TRBJ2-7; 8 bases agree with TRBD2. Trimming at V came to 3 bases and at J to 6 bases, leaving 8 bases not matched to a gene. This CDR3 is 14 amino acids long. Germline V gene data show CDR1 as SGHRS and CDR2 as YFSETQ.

This clone turned up a few times. The chain has TRBV30 and TRBJ1-6; perhaps TRBD1 as D (5 bases). The germline gives CDR1 GTSNPN, CDR2 SVGIG (reference sequence). Trimming cost V 0 bases and J 0 bases, with 15 bases left between them. There are 18 residues in the CDR3. CDR3 nucleotide sequence: TGTGCCTGGAGTGTACGGTGGGGCCGGAGCTCCTATAATTCACCCCTCCACTTT. Translated: CAWSVRWGRSSYNSPLHF.

The chain has TRBV28 and TRBJ1-5; D unclear. The CDR3 has 13 residues. The V gene's germline CDR1 is MDHEN and CDR2 SYDVKM. Trimming pared 5 bases from V and 9 bases from J, leaving 14 bases between. The CDR3 here is CASSQTIRGPQHF. The CDR3, as DNA: TGTGCCAGCAGTCAAACAATTCGAGGGCCCCAGCATTTT.

The V call is TRBV30, the J call TRBJ1-4; D is possibly TRBD1 (6 bases). Trimming removed 3 bases from V and 6 bases from J, with 8 bases in between. This CDR3 has 12 amino acids. Germline V CDR1 and CDR2: GTSNPN, SVGIG (reference sequence). CDR3: CAWSTGYEKLFF. The CDR3 DNA reads TGTGCCTGGAGCACAGGGTATGAAAAACTGTTTTTT.

The rearrangement joins TRBV28 to TRBJ1-5; 8 bases line up with TRBD1. This CDR3 contains 14 residues. Germline CDR1 MDHEN, CDR2 SYDVKM. Trimming at V came to 6 bases and at J to 7 bases, leaving 8 bases not matched to a gene. The CDR3 reads CASSWTGSGQPQHF. CDR3 in DNA: TGTGCCAGCAGCTGGACAGGGAGCGGCCAGCCCCAGCATTTT.

The chain is built from TRBV7-9 and TRBJ2-1; D is perhaps TRBD2 (6 bases). Trimming stripped 2 bases from V and 4 bases from J, with 6 bases between. The CDR3 spans 13 residues. Germline V gives CDR1 SEHNR, CDR2 FQNEAQ (reference sequence). CDR3 bases: TGTGCCAGCAGCTTACGGGGGTACAATGAGCAGTTCTTC. Its translation: CASSLRGYNEQFF.

The V gene is TRBV6-5, the J gene TRBJ1-1, with D uncertain. V was cut by 6 bases and J by 1 base, with 6 bases left in between. This CDR3 contains 12 residues. Looked up from germline, CDR1 is MNHEY and CDR2 is SVGAGI. The CDR3 bases are TGTGCCAGCAGGAGACAGAACACTGAAGCTTTCTTT. Translation gives CASRRQNTEAFF.

In regard to this clone: A junction end diverges from the germline sequence, so it may reflect a read error. CDR3 in DNA: TGTGCCGTCCAGGGAGGGAACCACGAGACCCAGTACTTC. It is translated as CAVQGGNHETQYF. The rearrangement joins TRBV30 to TRBJ2-5, with 7 bases matching TRBD2. The CDR3 spans 13 residues. In germline, CDR1 is GTSNPN, CDR2 SVGIG (reference sequence).

The rearrangement joins TRBV5-1 to TRBJ2-2; 7 bases agree with TRBD1. Germline-derived CDR1 and CDR2 are SGHRS and YFSETQ. The CDR3 runs to 15 residues. V lost 0 bases and J lost 3; bases outside the gene matches: 2. The DNA of the CDR3 is TGCGCCAGCAGCTTGGACAGGGGTGACACCGGGGAGCTGTTTTTT. Protein product: CASSLDRGDTGELFF.

The rearrangement links TRBV5-1 to TRBJ2-5; tentatively, D is TRBD2 (6 bases). TRBJ2-7 explains the end of the DNA better; the J call may be wrong. The CDR3 spans 16 residues. CDR1 and CDR2 (germline): SGHRS, YFSETQ. The CDR3 sequence is CASSLDGAGWGYEQYF. The CDR3 region has the DNA TGCGCCAGCAGCTTGGACGGGGCGGGATGGGGGTACGAGCAGTACTTC.

The V gene is TRBV28, the J gene TRBJ2-7; TRBD1 is a possible D gene (6 bases). Trimming pared 4 bases from V and 7 bases from J, leaving 23 bases between. The CDR3 consists of 16 residues. From germline, CDR1 is MDHEN and CDR2 SYDVKM. In DNA, the CDR3 is TGTGCCAGCAGTTCCTACTACAGGGAATCAGTGTGGGAGCAGTACTTC. Translation: CASSSYYRESVWEQYF.

The rearrangement joins TRBV10-3 to TRBJ1-2; 9 nucleotides agree with TRBD1. CDR3 length: 14 amino acids. V dropped 2 bases and J dropped 4; count of bases not matched to a gene: 2. Germline V gene sequence: CDR1 ENHRY, CDR2 SYGVKD. CDR3 sequence: CAISEGDRAYGYTF. CDR3 DNA sequence: TGTGCCATCAGTGAGGGGGACAGGGCCTATGGCTACACCTTC.

The chain combines TRBV7-2 with TRBJ1-3; tentatively, D is TRBD1 (6 bases). Germline V lookup: CDR1 SGHTA, CDR2 FQGNSA. Deletions cut 4 bases from V and 3 bases from J, with 25 bases between. The CDR3 loop spans 19 amino acids. In DNA form, the CDR3 reads TGTGCCAGCAGCTCCTCAACCCTGGGACACCTCACGGGTGGAAACACCATATATTTT. It encodes CASSSSTLGHLTGGNTIYF.

The gene calls are TRBV19 and TRBJ1-5; 8 positions agree with TRBD1. Germline V gene lookup returns CDR1 LNHDA and CDR2 SQIVND (reference sequence). The CDR3 runs to 16 residues. J gave up 4 bases and V 7 bases, and 12 bases lay outside the gene matches. CDR3 protein: CASNLGPQGVNQPQHF. CDR3 sequence (DNA): TGTGCCAGTAACCTGGGTCCACAGGGGGTAAATCAGCCCCAGCATTTT.